Listed below are T cell receptor beta chains from one sample, sequenced in a study of T-cell reconstitution after alpha-beta-depleted transplantation in children. TCRdb re-called the PCR reads with MiXCR, one entry per CDR3 protein. The sample lists about 540,000 distinct CDR3 sequences, roughly 18% occurring once. The sample here was PBMCs from the stem cell graft donor, taken from the stem cell graft. These receptors were taken from a human donor who donated a stem cell graft to a child with acute lymphoblastic leukemia. The CDR3 runs from the conserved cysteine through the conserved F or W. D genes are given only for firm matches. Not every row has a clone size; where given, it reads once, few, many or a size class.

J: TRBJ1-1
V: TRBV7-9
D: NA
size: few
DNA: TGTGCCAGCAGCTCAGGGGTTTCTGAAGCTTTCTTT
CDR3: CASSSGVSEAFF

J: TRBJ2-1
V: TRBV7-9
D: TRBD2
size: few
DNA: TGTGCCAGCAGCTTAGCGTCTTCTGCTAGCGGGAGTTTTCGGTTCTTC
CDR3: CASSLASSASGSFRFF

J: TRBJ2-1
V: TRBV18
D: TRBD2
size: NA
DNA: TGTGCCAGCTCACAGGCTAGCGGGATCTCCATCAATGAGCAGTTCTTC
CDR3: CASSQASGISINEQFF

J: TRBJ2-5
V: TRBV10-2
D: TRBD2
size: few
DNA: TGCGCCAGCAGTGAGTCGCTCGTGGGGGGGATTCGGCAAGAGACCCAGTACTTC
CDR3: CASSESLVGGIRQETQYF

J: TRBJ2-2
V: TRBV3-1
D: NA
size: NA
DNA: TGTGCCAGCAGCCAAGTGGCCCCAAATGGAATTAGCGCACAATTCACCGGGGAGCTGTTTTTT
CDR3: CASSQVAPNGISAQFTGELFF

J: TRBJ1-1
V: TRBV6-5
D: TRBD1
size: few
DNA: TGTGCCAGCAGCCGGACTAGGGACAGGGATCGAGCTTTCTTT
CDR3: CASSRTRDRDRAFF

J: TRBJ2-1
V: TRBV7-3
D: NA
size: few
DNA: TGTGCCAGCAGCCTAGGCTCGGGGAGACACAATGAGCAGTTCTTC
CDR3: CASSLGSGRHNEQFF

J: TRBJ1-2
V: TRBV29-1
D: NA
size: NA
DNA: TGCAGCGTTTACCGACCCGGGGGGGCCGATGGCTACACCTTC
CDR3: CSVYRPGGADGYTF

J: TRBJ2-7
V: TRBV9
D: NA
size: NA
DNA: TGTGCCAGCAGCGGGTCCACAGCCTCCTACGAGCAGTACTTC
CDR3: CASSGSTASYEQYF

J: TRBJ2-5
V: TRBV5-1
D: NA
size: many
DNA: TGCGCCAGCAGCTTGGAACAGGCCCCCCGGGAGACCCAGTACTTC
CDR3: CASSLEQAPRETQYF

J: TRBJ1-2
V: TRBV12-3/TRBV12-4
D: TRBD1
size: NA
DNA: TGTGCCAGCAGTCAGGGGGGCGCCTACTATGGCTACACCTTC
CDR3: CASSQGGAYYGYTF

J: TRBJ2-2
V: TRBV21-1
D: NA
size: NA
DNA: NA
CDR3: CASSKDLAPRTPGSCFF

J: TRBJ2-7
V: TRBV25-1
D: NA
size: few
DNA: TGTGCCAGCAGTGAATATAGCCAGGGGCCCTTAACGGGGGAGCAGTACTTC
CDR3: CASSEYSQGPLTGEQYF

J: TRBJ1-2
V: TRBV12-5
D: TRBD1
size: NA
DNA: TGTGCTAGTGGGAGGACAGGATATGGCTACACCTTC
CDR3: CASGRTGYGYTF

J: TRBJ2-7
V: TRBV29-1
D: TRBD2
size: NA
DNA: TGCAGCGTTGGAGGACTAGCGGGAGAAAGTTACGAGCAGTACTTC
CDR3: CSVGGLAGESYEQYF

J: TRBJ2-7
V: TRBV27
D: NA
size: few
DNA: TGTGCCAGCACCAGGGACATCGGTTACGAGCAGTACTTC
CDR3: CASTRDIGYEQYF

J: TRBJ2-5
V: TRBV4-1
D: NA
size: NA
DNA: TGCGCCAGCAGCCGGTCACAGGGCCAAGAGACCCAGTACTTC
CDR3: CASSRSQGQETQYF

J: TRBJ2-7
V: TRBV6-5
D: NA
size: NA
DNA: TGTGCCAGCAGTTACAGTCAGGGGCCTGCCTACGAGCAGTACTTC
CDR3: CASSYSQGPAYEQYF

J: TRBJ2-1
V: TRBV7-3
D: NA
size: NA
DNA: TGTGCCAGCAGCCCAATCGGGAGATATGAGCAGTTCTTC
CDR3: CASSPIGRYEQFF

J: TRBJ1-1
V: TRBV7-6
D: TRBD1
size: NA
DNA: TGTGCCAGCAGCTTAGTTCAGGGGGAGACTGAAGCTTTCTTT
CDR3: CASSLVQGETEAFF

J: TRBJ2-7
V: TRBV7-9
D: NA
size: NA
DNA: TGTGCCAGCAGCTCCCACTCAGGGGCGGGAGAGCAGTACTTC
CDR3: CASSSHSGAGEQYF

J: TRBJ2-4
V: TRBV12-3/TRBV12-4
D: TRBD2
size: few
DNA: TGTGCCAGCAGTGCGGGGGAGTCCAAAAACATTCAGTACTTC
CDR3: CASSAGESKNIQYF

J: TRBJ1-5
V: TRBV7-6
D: NA
size: NA
DNA: TGTGCCAGCAGCTTAGCTATGCTTCAGCCCCAGCATTTT
CDR3: CASSLAMLQPQHF

J: TRBJ2-7
V: TRBV29-1
D: NA
size: NA
DNA: TGCAGCGTGTCTGCCAACTACGAGCAGTACTTC
CDR3: CSVSANYEQYF

J: TRBJ2-3
V: TRBV10-3
D: TRBD2
size: NA
DNA: TGTGCCATCAGTATTAGCGGGAGCACAGATACGCAGTATTTT
CDR3: CAISISGSTDTQYF

J: TRBJ2-7
V: TRBV5-1
D: NA
size: NA
DNA: TGCGCCAGCAGCTGGGGGGCCAGCGCGATGAGCTCCTACGAGCAGTACTTC
CDR3: CASSWGASAMSSYEQYF

J: TRBJ1-5
V: TRBV20-1
D: NA
size: NA
DNA: TGCAGTGCACAGACTCGACAGAGCAATCAGCCCCAGCATTTT
CDR3: CSAQTRQSNQPQHF

J: TRBJ2-1
V: TRBV4-1
D: TRBD2
size: NA
DNA: TGCGCCAGCAGCCGACTCGGGACTAAAGTCGGCTACAATGAGCAGTTCTTC
CDR3: CASSRLGTKVGYNEQFF

J: TRBJ1-3
V: TRBV5-1
D: TRBD1
size: NA
DNA: TGCGCCAGCAGCTTCGTTCAAGGGACAGGAAATGGAAACACCATATATTTT
CDR3: CASSFVQGTGNGNTIYF

J: TRBJ2-1
V: TRBV12-3/TRBV12-4
D: TRBD2
size: NA
DNA: TGTGCCAGCAGTCCCCGACTAGCGGGAGATAGGAATGAGCAGTTCTTC
CDR3: CASSPRLAGDRNEQFF

J: TRBJ1-1
V: TRBV7-9
D: NA
size: few
DNA: TGTGCCAGCAGCTTAGATTTCGGGGGGGTTGGCACTGAAGCTTTCTTT
CDR3: CASSLDFGGVGTEAFF

J: TRBJ2-1
V: TRBV24-1
D: NA
size: few
DNA: TGTGCCACCAGTGACGCAAATAAGGCCTACAATGAGCAGTTCTTC
CDR3: CATSDANKAYNEQFF

J: TRBJ2-5
V: TRBV3-1
D: TRBD2
size: NA
DNA: TGTACCAGCAGTTCGCCGGGACTAGCGGGACCGAACAAGCAGACCCAGTACTTC
CDR3: CTSSSPGLAGPNKQTQYF

J: TRBJ2-3
V: TRBV9
D: TRBD2
size: few
DNA: TGTGCCAGCAGCGTAGTGGGCGGGAGACCGGCAGATACGCAGTATTTT
CDR3: CASSVVGGRPADTQYF

J: TRBJ2-3
V: TRBV9
D: TRBD1
size: NA
DNA: TGTGCCAGCAGCGCGGGACAGGGTCTCGCTGATACGCAGTATTTT
CDR3: CASSAGQGLADTQYF

J: TRBJ2-1
V: TRBV5-1
D: NA
size: NA
DNA: TGCGCCAGCCCCGACAGTAGCAATGAGCAGTTCTTC
CDR3: CASPDSSNEQFF

J: TRBJ2-5
V: TRBV5-6
D: NA
size: NA
DNA: TGTGCCAGCAGCTCCCTTCTCAAAGAGACCCAGTACTTC
CDR3: CASSSLLKETQYF

J: TRBJ2-1
V: TRBV4-2
D: NA
size: NA
DNA: TGTGCCAGCAGCAGTACGGGTCTAGCGAGAGGGCTGAATGAGCAGTTCTTC
CDR3: CASSSTGLARGLNEQFF

J: TRBJ2-6
V: TRBV25-1
D: NA
size: many
DNA: TGTGCCAGCAGTGAAAAACAGGGTTCTGGGGCCAACGTCCTGACTTTC
CDR3: CASSEKQGSGANVLTF

J: TRBJ2-7
V: TRBV7-9
D: NA
size: NA
DNA: TGTGCCAGCAGCTTAGCCGGGGACCCCATACCCCAGCAGTACTTC
CDR3: CASSLAGDPIPQQYF

J: TRBJ2-7
V: TRBV21-1
D: NA
size: NA
DNA: TGTGCCAGCAGCAAGGGGGGCTCCGAGCAGTACTTC
CDR3: CASSKGGSEQYF

J: TRBJ2-7
V: TRBV5-1
D: TRBD2
size: few
DNA: TGCGCCAGCAGCTTGGTAGCGGGAGGCTCTATCTCCTACGAGCAGTACTTC
CDR3: CASSLVAGGSISYEQYF

J: TRBJ1-1
V: TRBV30
D: TRBD1
size: few
DNA: TGTGCCTGGAGGGGAACAGGGGGGGAAGCTTTCTTT
CDR3: CAWRGTGGEAFF

J: TRBJ2-1
V: TRBV12-3/TRBV12-4
D: NA
size: few
DNA: TGTGCCAGCAGGTTGGGGACTTTGCAGTTCTTC
CDR3: CASRLGTLQFF

J: TRBJ2-3
V: TRBV5-1
D: NA
size: few
DNA: TGCGCCAGCAGCTTGGAGCGGGCAGGGGGAGATACGCAGTATTTT
CDR3: CASSLERAGGDTQYF

J: TRBJ2-5
V: TRBV10-2
D: NA
size: NA
DNA: TGCGCCAGCAGCACAGCCCGTGGATCGGAGACCCAGTACTTC
CDR3: CASSTARGSETQYF

J: TRBJ2-7
V: TRBV28
D: NA
size: few
DNA: TGTGCCAGCAGTTCCCCACGTGTTCTACAGGGTTTCTACGAGCAGTACTTC
CDR3: CASSSPRVLQGFYEQYF

J: TRBJ1-1
V: TRBV7-9
D: NA
size: few
DNA: TGTGCCAGCAGCTTAGAAACAGGTTGGGGGACTGAAGCTTTCTTT
CDR3: CASSLETGWGTEAFF

J: TRBJ2-7
V: TRBV15
D: TRBD1
size: few
DNA: TGTGCCACCAGCTCCCTGCTGACAGGGCGCTCCTACGAGCAGTACTTC
CDR3: CATSSLLTGRSYEQYF

J: TRBJ1-6
V: TRBV2
D: NA
size: many
DNA: TGTGCCACAAAAGAGGGACAATCGAGTTCACCCCTCCACTTT
CDR3: CATKEGQSSSPLHF